This TCR beta chain was observed in a study of blood T cell repertoires in COVID-19. The wider study: Sources were T cells, B-cell-depleted T cells, or PBMCs; the material itself was cDNA or gDNA.

Germline CDR1 is SEHNR and CDR2 is FQNEAQ (reference sequence). V shed 4 bases, J shed 5 bases, and the junction held 15 bases outside the gene matches. CDR3 length: 17 amino acids. The repertoire was sequenced with immunoSEQ multiplex PCR; TCRdb's copy has only in-frame clones and lacks some. The profile shows 300,000 or so clones, around nine tenths of them singletons. The sequence was obtained from a woman aged 25 to 45 who had recovered from COVID-19. The sample taken for sequencing was PBMCs or T cells enriched from blood (not recorded which). The J gene is TRBJ2-5, the V gene TRBV7-9; TRBD1 aligns across 8 bases. The CDR3 sequence is CASSSFLGQGPMETQYF. CDR3 DNA: TGTGCCAGCAGCTCCTTCCTAGGACAGGGCCCGATGGAGACCCAGTACTTC.